The 9 T cell receptor beta chains presented below share a single source sample, sequenced in a study of T cells after yellow fever vaccination. One entry per CDR3 protein, called by TCRdb with MiXCR from the 5' RACE reads. The sample lists about 150,000 distinct CDR3 sequences, under 7% seen once, with approximately 0.61% in the top ten. Sample: CD4+ T cells sorted from PBMCs, taken 10 days after the yellow fever booster vaccination. These TCRs come from a man in his thirties or forties who received the YFV17D yellow fever vaccine.

This clonotype was seen many times. This sequence joins TRBV29-1 and TRBJ2-7; maybe TRBD2 (7 bases). The CDR3 spans 12 residues. Germline loops: CDR1 SQVTM, CDR2 ANQGSEA. V lost 4 bases and J lost 7, with 14 bases in between. The CDR3 sequence: CSVGQGTTEQYF. DNA of the CDR3: TGCAGCGTTGGGCAGGGGACTACAGAGCAGTACTTC.

The V gene is TRBV5-1, the J gene TRBJ2-2; 9 bases map to TRBD2. The CDR3 runs 15 residues. V lost 4 bases, J lost 3 bases, and 4 bases stayed unmatched. The germline gives CDR1 SGHRS, CDR2 YFSETQ. CDR3 DNA: TGCGCCAGCAGCCTTAGCGGGAGCGACACCGGGGAGCTGTTTTTT. The encoded protein is CASSLSGSDTGELFF.

This clonotype was observed at least ten times. The V gene is TRBV18, the J gene TRBJ2-7; the D gene is possibly TRBD2 (5 bases). In germline, CDR1 is KGHSH, CDR2 LQKENI. With 3 bases removed from V and 6 bases from J, the gap between germline ends came to 12 bases. This CDR3 is built from 13 residues. The CDR3 loop is CASSPPQRTEQYF. CDR3 bases: TGTGCCAGCTCACCTCCCCAGCGGACCGAGCAGTACTTC. Complete variable domain (other parts from reference TRBV18 and TRBJ2-7): NAGVMQNPRHLVRRRGQEARLRCSPMKGHSHVYWYRQLPEEGLKFMVYLQKENIIDESGMPKERFSAEFPKEGPSILRIQQVVRGDSAAYFCASSPPQRTEQYFGPGTRLTVT.

This clonotype was detected many times. The V call is TRBV5-6, the J call TRBJ2-2, with a tentative D call TRBD2 (6 bases). The CDR3 length is 12 residues. Germline values: CDR1 SGHDT, CDR2 YYEEEE. The V end was cut by 7 bases, the J end by 5 bases, with 9 bases between. The DNA of the CDR3 is TGTGCCAGCCTCCGGGGGACCGGGGAGCTGTTTTTT. Residues: CASLRGTGELFF.

This clonotype has a handful of counts. V is TRBV9 and J is TRBJ1-1, with a weak D call TRBD1 (6 bases). CDR1 is SGDLS and CDR2 is YYNGEE in the germline V gene. Trimming removed 1 base from V and 4 bases from J, with 11 bases in between. CDR3 length equals 14 residues. CDR3 bases: TGTGCCAGCAGCGTAACCAGGGGAGGCACTGAAGCTTTCTTT. Its protein is CASSVTRGGTEAFF.

Ten or more counts support this clonotype. This sequence joins TRBV5-1 and TRBJ2-7; tentatively, D is TRBD1 (6 bases). Germline CDR1 reads SGHRS; CDR2 reads YFSETQ. The length of the CDR3 is 13 residues. V shed 4 bases and J shed 6 bases, with 14 bases lying between them. This CDR3 reads CASSATGSGEQYF. DNA of the CDR3: TGCGCCAGCAGCGCCACAGGGTCCGGCGAGCAGTACTTC.

This clonotype was recorded at least ten times. The genes are TRBV28 and TRBJ2-5; D might be TRBD1 or TRBD2, each matching 6 bases. The CDR3 runs to 14 residues. The germline V and J ends were trimmed by 5 bases and 5 bases, with 15 bases remaining between them. Germline CDR1 and CDR2: MDHEN and SYDVKM. Here the CDR3 DNA reads TGTGCCAGCAGTCTCGGGGGCCCGGGTGAGACCCAGTACTTC. As protein: CASSLGGPGETQYF.

This clonotype came up a few times. The V gene is TRBV5-4, the J gene TRBJ2-7; possible D gene TRBD2, 6 bases. Germline V gene sequence: CDR1 SGHNT, CDR2 YYREEE (reference sequence). The CDR3 is 14 amino acids. V was shortened by 4 bases and J by 5 bases, with 16 bases between the two germline ends. The CDR3 nucleotides are TGTGCCAGCAGCCCCACCGGGACTTCAGACGAGCAGTACTTC. It yields the protein CASSPTGTSDEQYF.

This clonotype was seen a single time. A single base separates this from a much larger clone, so it may be a read error. This rearrangement joins TRBV18 to TRBJ1-1, with a weak D call TRBD1 (5 bases). Germline values: CDR1 KGHSH, CDR2 LQKENI. V was cut by 4 bases and J by 0 bases, with 12 bases left in between. This CDR3 has 15 residues. DNA for the CDR3: TGTGCCAGCTCACATGACAGTTTCATGAACACTGAAGCTTTCTTT. It yields the protein CASSHDSFMNTEAFF.